Listed here are 27 T cell receptor beta chains from one sample, sequenced in a study of siplizumab effects on memory and regulatory T cells. The protocol was immunoSEQ multiplex PCR, while the TCRdb copy is restricted to in-frame clones and leaves out a portion. The data contain about 110,000 clones, around 90% of them singletons. Sequencing was performed on Tregs sorted from blood. The source is a human donor in good health.

V usage is TRBV7-8 and J usage is TRBJ2-2; 7 bases line up with TRBD2. The ends lost 0 bases at V and 8 bases at J; junction bases unmatched: 15. The CDR3 spans 18 residues. Germline CDR1 and CDR2: SGHVS and FQNEAQ. As DNA, the CDR3 is TGTGCCAGCAGCTTAGCAGCGGCGGGACTAAACCCCAGGGGGGAGCTGTTTTTT. It codes for CASSLAAAGLNPRGELFF.

This chain joins TRBV4-2 and TRBJ1-2; the D is unclear. This CDR3 is built from 15 residues. Trimming took 5 bases from V and 2 from J, leaving 15 bases between them. From germline, CDR1 is LGHNA and CDR2 YNFKEQ. The CDR3 loop reads CASSLAGGRNYGYTF. DNA for the CDR3: TGTGCCAGCAGCTTGGCCGGTGGACGGAACTATGGCTACACCTTC.

The rearrangement joins TRBV6-6 to TRBJ1-4; D is possibly TRBD1 (5 bases). Germline CDR1 reads MNHNY; CDR2 reads SVGAGI (reference sequence). CDR3 size: 15 residues. Trimming took off 8 bases at V and 5 bases at J, with 18 bases between the two ends. Here the CDR3 DNA reads TGTGCCAGCTCCAGTGGGGGGTGGGCCAATGAAAAACTGTTTTTT. Its translation: CASSSGGWANEKLFF.

For this clone: Its ends do not fully match the called genes, so a read error is possible. The chain recombines TRBV5-1 with TRBJ2-7, with D possibly being TRBD2 (6 bases). From germline, CDR1 is SGHRS and CDR2 YFSETQ. The CDR3 has 14 residues. Written as DNA, the CDR3 is TGCGCCAGCAGCACCGGCGGGACCTCCAACGAGCAGTACTTC. This translates into CASSTGGTSNEQYF.

V usage is TRBV21-1 and J usage is TRBJ2-3; TRBD1 is taken as the D call from the table, unchecked against the DNA. TRBV21-1 is recorded as a pseudogene. The CDR3 has 15 amino acids. The CDR3: CASSKRGPRTDTQYF. In nucleotides, the CDR3 is TGTGCCAGCAGCAAAAGGGGGCCGAGGACAGATACGCAGTATTTT.

The count of this clone is one. This chain links TRBV6-5 with TRBJ2-3; 7 bases are shared with TRBD2. Unmatched junction bases numbered 7, after V lost 6 bases and J lost 4 bases. The V gene's germline CDR1 is MNHEY and CDR2 SVGAGI. The CDR3 runs to 14 residues. The CDR3 coding sequence is TGTGCCAGCAGCCCCGAACGGGAGGCAGATACGCAGTATTTT. Translating it yields CASSPEREADTQYF.

In its sample, this clone was seen a few times. The rearrangement links TRBV5-6 to TRBJ2-3; D ambiguous. Germline assignment: CDR1 SGHDT and CDR2 YYEEEE. The CDR3 spans 13 residues. V lost 2 bases, J lost 4 bases, and 8 bases lay in between. CDR3 nucleotide sequence: TGTGCCAGCAGCTTTTCCCAACCAGATACGCAGTATTTT. Its protein is CASSFSQPDTQYF.

This chain uses TRBV5-1 with TRBJ2-5; 7 bases are shared with TRBD1. In germline, CDR1 is SGHRS, CDR2 YFSETQ. The CDR3 is 15 amino acids. Trimming cost V 2 bases and J 4 bases; bases outside gene matches: 8. The DNA for the CDR3 is TGCGCCAGCAGCTTCCAAGGGGGCGTTGGAGAGACCCAGTACTTC. Its protein is CASSFQGGVGETQYF.

The rearrangement uses TRBV5-8 and TRBJ2-5; 8 bases match TRBD2. The CDR3 loop spans 14 amino acids. Germline CDR1 and CDR2: SGHTS and YDEGEE. The V segment lost 4 bases and the J segment 7 bases; nucleotides outside the gene matches: 9. The DNA for the CDR3 is TGTGCCAGCAGCCTGGGGGCCAGCGGGGGGACCCAGTACTTC. It codes for CASSLGASGGTQYF.

The J gene is TRBJ2-7, the V gene TRBV5-1, with 10 bases matching TRBD1. The CDR3 is made up of 14 amino acids. J lost 4 bases, V lost 4 bases, and 5 bases had no gene match. Germline values: CDR1 SGHRS, CDR2 YFSETQ. In DNA, the CDR3 is TGCGCCAGCAGCCCGCGACAGGGGGCGTACGAGCAGTACTTC. Translation gives CASSPRQGAYEQYF. Filled out from reference TRBV5-1 and TRBJ2-7, the complete variable domain reads KAGVTQTPRYLIKTRGQQVTLSCSPISGHRSVSWYQQTPGQGLQFLFEYFSETQRNKGNFPGRFSGRQFSNSRSEMNVSTLELGDSALYLCASSPRQGAYEQYFGPGTRLTVT.

The chain links TRBV4-2 to TRBJ2-7; TRBD2 is a possible D gene (5 bases). Germline V lookup: CDR1 LGHNA, CDR2 YNFKEQ. V was shortened by 2 bases and J by 6 bases, with 14 bases between the two germline ends. The CDR3 has 14 amino acids. CDR3 DNA sequence: TGTGCCAGCAGCCAACCTACGGGAAGCGGCGAGCAGTACTTC. This gives the protein CASSQPTGSGEQYF.

This chain connects TRBV30 to TRBJ2-1, with no clear D. The germline V gene has CDR1 GTSNPN and CDR2 SVGIG (reference sequence). Between the trimmed V and J ends, which lost 3 bases and 0 bases, there was a span of 9 bases. The CDR3 consists of 14 residues. CDR3 bases: TGTGCCTGGAGATCCGGAAGCTCCTACAATGAGCAGTTCTTC. Its protein is CAWRSGSSYNEQFF.

V usage is TRBV7-3 and J usage is TRBJ2-2; D possibly corresponds to TRBD1 (6 bases). The germline gives CDR1 SGHTA, CDR2 FQGTGA. This CDR3 has 15 residues. V was trimmed by 3 bases and J by 1 base, leaving 9 bases between them. CDR3 sequence: CASSLGTLNTGELFF. In DNA form, the CDR3 reads TGTGCCAGCAGCTTGGGGACACTGAACACCGGGGAGCTGTTTTTT.

The chain combines TRBV7-2 with TRBJ2-3; maybe TRBD1 (5 bases). Germline CDR1 reads SGHTA; CDR2 reads FQGNSA. Trimming shortened V by 6 bases and J by 4 bases, and 17 bases separated the two germline ends. The CDR3 is 15 residues long. The CDR3 nucleotides read TGTGCCAGCAGTAGAGCCTCGGTGGGGCCAGATACGCAGTATTTT. Translated: CASSRASVGPDTQYF. The whole variable domain, remainder taken from reference TRBV7-2 and TRBJ2-3, is GAGVSQSPSNKVTEKGKDVELRCDPISGHTALYWYRQSLGQGLEFLIYFQGNSAPDKSGLPSDRFSAERTGGSVSTLTIQRTQQEDSAVYLCASSRASVGPDTQYFGPGTRLTVL.

CDR3 in DNA: TGCGCCAGCAGCTTGGCTCCGGGGATGAGGGAGCAGTTCTTC. It translates to CASSLAPGMREQFF. This chain links TRBV5-1 with TRBJ2-1, with a tentative D call TRBD2 (5 bases). This CDR3 has 14 residues. Per the germline V gene, CDR1 is SGHRS and CDR2 is YFSETQ. V lost 0 bases, J lost 10 bases, and 14 bases lay in between.

The genes are TRBV2 and TRBJ2-3; 8 bases match TRBD1. The CDR3 extends over 14 amino acids. Germline V lookup: CDR1 SNHLY, CDR2 FYNNEI. With 5 bases clipped from V and 8 bases from J, the junction kept 9 bases outside the gene matches. The CDR3 loop is CASSPSGGAGTQYF. The CDR3 coding sequence is TGTGCCAGCAGTCCGTCAGGGGGCGCAGGTACGCAGTATTTT. Full variable domain (outside the CDR3, taken from reference TRBV2 and TRBJ2-3): EPEVTQTPSHQVTQMGQEVILRCVPISNHLYFYWYRQILGQKVEFLVSFYNNEISEKSEIFDDQFSVERPDGSNFTLKIRSTKLEDSAMYFCASSPSGGAGTQYFGPGTRLTVL.

The chain uses TRBV2 and TRBJ1-2; 10 bases align to TRBD1. V was pared by 4 bases and J by 6 bases, with 8 bases of the junction left unmatched. Germline CDR1 reads SNHLY; CDR2 reads FYNNEI. The CDR3 covers 15 residues. The CDR3 sequence: CASSAGTGVTNGYTF. The CDR3 DNA reads as TGTGCCAGCAGTGCCGGGACAGGGGTTACGAATGGCTACACCTTC. The full variable domain, its missing parts supplied by reference TRBV2 and TRBJ1-2, is EPEVTQTPSHQVTQMGQEVILRCVPISNHLYFYWYRQILGQKVEFLVSFYNNEISEKSEIFDDQFSVERPDGSNFTLKIRSTKLEDSAMYFCASSAGTGVTNGYTFGSGTRLTVV.

This rearrangement joins TRBV18 to TRBJ2-3, with D perhaps TRBD1 (6 bases). CDR1 is KGHSH, CDR2 LQKENI, per germline. The CDR3 runs 15 residues. Trimming left V 0 bases short and J 5 bases short, with 12 bases between. The CDR3 DNA sequence: TGTGCCAGCTCACCACCATGGGGGCGCGAAGATACGCAGTATTTT. Translation: CASSPPWGREDTQYF. The entire variable domain, with the rest obtained from reference TRBV18 and TRBJ2-3, is as follows: NAGVMQNPRHLVRRRGQEARLRCSPMKGHSHVYWYRQLPEEGLKFMVYLQKENIIDESGMPKERFSAEFPKEGPSILRIQQVVRGDSAAYFCASSPPWGREDTQYFGPGTRLTVL.

Points on this clone: Other DNA sequences in the same sample also yield this CDR3. V gene TRBV27 combines with J gene TRBJ2-2; the D call may be TRBD1 or TRBD2 (6 bases each). This CDR3 spans 14 amino acids. Trimming took off 4 bases at V and 7 bases at J, with 13 bases between the two ends. CDR1 is MNHEY and CDR2 is SMNVEV in the germline V gene (reference sequence). CDR3 protein: CASSYRGRGGELFF. The CDR3 coding sequence is TGTGCCAGCAGTTACCGGGGGCGGGGCGGGGAGCTGTTTTTT.

This chain connects TRBV12-5 to TRBJ2-3, with 7 positions matching TRBD2. Looked up from germline, CDR1 is LGHNT and CDR2 is FRNRAP. The V gene end was trimmed by 0 bases and the J gene end by 2 bases; junction bases not matched to a gene: 5. The CDR3 covers 16 residues. CDR3 sequence: CASGLVRRGITDTQYF. The CDR3 DNA is TGTGCTAGTGGTTTGGTACGGCGGGGGATCACAGATACGCAGTATTTT.

V and J are TRBV18 and TRBJ1-6; D is undetermined. Germline V lookup: CDR1 KGHSH, CDR2 LQKENI. Trimming took 2 bases from V and 8 from J, leaving 16 bases between them. The CDR3 extends over 16 amino acids. The chain's CDR3 is CASSPFVRLEDSPLHF. CDR3 sequence (DNA): TGTGCCAGCTCACCATTCGTTAGGCTCGAAGATTCACCCCTCCACTTT. Variable domain in full (rest from reference TRBV18 and TRBJ1-6): NAGVMQNPRHLVRRRGQEARLRCSPMKGHSHVYWYRQLPEEGLKFMVYLQKENIIDESGMPKERFSAEFPKEGPSILRIQQVVRGDSAAYFCASSPFVRLEDSPLHFGNGTRLTVT.

This clone appeared a single time. The chain carries TRBV7-9 and TRBJ1-2; D ambiguous. The CDR3 contains 14 residues. Trimming pared 0 bases from V and 5 bases from J, leaving 10 bases between. Germline-derived CDR1 and CDR2 are SEHNR and FQNEAQ (reference sequence). The chain's CDR3 is CASSLARWNYGYTF. DNA for the CDR3: TGTGCCAGCAGCTTAGCTCGGTGGAATTATGGCTACACCTTC.

The chain employs TRBV25-1 and TRBJ2-5; D not resolved. CDR1 and CDR2 from the germline V gene are MGHDK and SYGVNS. CDR3 length: 9 amino acids. V was clipped by 9 bases and J by 6 bases, with 5 bases between them. The CDR3 DNA reads TGTGCCAGGCATAAGACCCAGTACTTC. Its protein product is CARHKTQYF.

This sequence joins TRBV5-1 and TRBJ1-3; no clear D. V was shortened by 4 bases and J by 0 bases, with 17 bases between the two germline ends. From germline, CDR1 is SGHRS and CDR2 YFSETQ. The CDR3 loop spans 17 amino acids. For the CDR3, the DNA is TGCGCCAGCAGCGATTCGAATGATCTCCGCTCTGGAAACACCATATATTTT. It translates to CASSDSNDLRSGNTIYF.

The V gene is TRBV7-9, the J gene TRBJ2-7; 9 bases are a match to TRBD2. V dropped 0 bases and J dropped 4; count of bases not matched to a gene: 4. Germline loops: CDR1 SEHNR, CDR2 FQNEAQ (reference sequence). CDR3 length equals 15 residues. For the CDR3, the DNA is TGTGCCAGCAGCTTAGCGGCGGGGGGGATTTACGAGCAGTACTTC. This gives the protein CASSLAAGGIYEQYF.

This clone was seen only once. The chain carries TRBV27 and TRBJ1-6, with D possibly matching TRBD1 (5 bases). V was clipped by 3 bases and J by 10 bases, with 16 bases between them. Germline loops: CDR1 MNHEY, CDR2 SMNVEV (reference sequence). This CDR3 has 15 residues. CDR3 bases: TGTGCCAGCAGTTTGGCCGGGACGATAGACTCACCCCTCCACTTT. Translation gives CASSLAGTIDSPLHF.

This clone occurred once. The chain links TRBV27 to TRBJ2-2; D may correspond to TRBD1 or TRBD2 (5 bases each). This CDR3 is 14 amino acids long. The germline V gene encodes CDR1 MNHEY and CDR2 SMNVEV (reference sequence). Trimming shortened V by 3 bases and J by 2 bases, and 7 bases separated the two germline ends. The CDR3 DNA reads TGTGCCAGCAGTTTGAGGGGAAACACCGGGGAGCTGTTTTTT. Amino acid sequence: CASSLRGNTGELFF.